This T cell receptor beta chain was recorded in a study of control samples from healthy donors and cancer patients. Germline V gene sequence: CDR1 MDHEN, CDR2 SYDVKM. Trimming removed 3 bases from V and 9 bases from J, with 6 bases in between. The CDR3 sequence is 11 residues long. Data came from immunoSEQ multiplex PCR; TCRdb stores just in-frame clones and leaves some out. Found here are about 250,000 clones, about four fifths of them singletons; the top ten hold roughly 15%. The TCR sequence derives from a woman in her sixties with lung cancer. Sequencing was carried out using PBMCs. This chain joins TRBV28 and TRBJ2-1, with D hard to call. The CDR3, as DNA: TGTGCCAGCAGTTTCCGCCTTGAGCAGTTCTTC. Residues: CASSFRLEQFF.